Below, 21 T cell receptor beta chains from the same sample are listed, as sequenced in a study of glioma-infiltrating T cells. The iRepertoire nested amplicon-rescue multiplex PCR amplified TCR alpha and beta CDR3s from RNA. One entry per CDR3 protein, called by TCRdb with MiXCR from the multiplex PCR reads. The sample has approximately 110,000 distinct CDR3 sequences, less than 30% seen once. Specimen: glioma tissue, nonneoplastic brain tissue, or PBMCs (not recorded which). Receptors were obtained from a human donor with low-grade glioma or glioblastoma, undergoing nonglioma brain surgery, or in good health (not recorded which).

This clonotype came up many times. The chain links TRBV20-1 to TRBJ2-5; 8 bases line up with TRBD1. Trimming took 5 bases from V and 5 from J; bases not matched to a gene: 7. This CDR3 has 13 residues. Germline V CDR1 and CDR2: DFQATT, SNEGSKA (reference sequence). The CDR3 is CSARRTGIETQYF. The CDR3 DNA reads TGCAGTGCTCGCCGGACAGGGATTGAGACCCAGTACTTC.

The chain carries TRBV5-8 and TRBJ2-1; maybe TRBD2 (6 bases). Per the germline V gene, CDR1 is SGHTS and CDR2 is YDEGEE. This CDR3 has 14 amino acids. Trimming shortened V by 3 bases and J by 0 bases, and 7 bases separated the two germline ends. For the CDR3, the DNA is TGTGCCAGCAGCTCCGGGGGCTCCTACAATGAGCAGTTCTTC. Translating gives CASSSGGSYNEQFF.

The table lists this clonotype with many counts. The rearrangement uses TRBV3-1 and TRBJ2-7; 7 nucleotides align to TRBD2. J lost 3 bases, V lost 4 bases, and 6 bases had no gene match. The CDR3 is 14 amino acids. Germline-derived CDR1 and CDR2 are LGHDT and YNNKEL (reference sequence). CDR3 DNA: TGTGCCAGCAGCCCCGGACTAGTAATCTACGAGCAGTACTTC. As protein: CASSPGLVIYEQYF.

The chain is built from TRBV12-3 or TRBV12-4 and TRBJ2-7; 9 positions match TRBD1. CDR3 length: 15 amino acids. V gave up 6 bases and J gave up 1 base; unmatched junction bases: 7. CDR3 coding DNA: TGTGCCAGCAGAACCGGGACAGGGCTATCCTACGAGCAGTACTTC. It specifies CASRTGTGLSYEQYF.

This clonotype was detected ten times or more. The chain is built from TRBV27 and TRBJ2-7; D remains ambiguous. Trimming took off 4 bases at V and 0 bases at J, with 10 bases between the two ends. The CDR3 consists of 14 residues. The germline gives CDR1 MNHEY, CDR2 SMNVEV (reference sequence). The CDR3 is CASSSQDSSYEQYF. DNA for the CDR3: TGTGCCAGCAGTTCCCAGGATAGCTCCTACGAGCAGTACTTC.

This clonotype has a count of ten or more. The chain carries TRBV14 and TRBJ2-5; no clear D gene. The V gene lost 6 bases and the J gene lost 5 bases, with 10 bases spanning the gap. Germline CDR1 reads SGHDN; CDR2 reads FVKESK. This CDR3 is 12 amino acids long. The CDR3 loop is CASSPGEETQYF. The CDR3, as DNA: TGTGCCAGCAGTCCAGGAGAGGAGACCCAGTACTTC.

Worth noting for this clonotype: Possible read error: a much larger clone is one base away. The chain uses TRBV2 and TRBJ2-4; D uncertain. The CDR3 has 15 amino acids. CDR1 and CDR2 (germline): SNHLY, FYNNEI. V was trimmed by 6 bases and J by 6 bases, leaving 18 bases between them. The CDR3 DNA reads TGTGCCAGCAGCCCGGGTTTTCAGAGTGGAAACATTCAGTACTTC. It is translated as CASSPGFQSGNIQYF. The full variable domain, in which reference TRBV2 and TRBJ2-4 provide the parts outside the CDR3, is EPEVTQTPSHQVTQMGQEVILRCVPISNHLYFYWYRQILGQKVEFLVSFYNNEISEKSEIFDDQFSVERPDGSNFTLKIRSTKLEDSAMYFCASSPGFQSGNIQYFGAGTRLSVL.

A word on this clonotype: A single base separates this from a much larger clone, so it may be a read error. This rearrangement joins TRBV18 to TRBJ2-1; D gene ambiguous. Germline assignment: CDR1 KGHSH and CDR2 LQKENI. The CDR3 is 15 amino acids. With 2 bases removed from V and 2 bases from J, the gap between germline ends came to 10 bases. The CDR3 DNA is TGTGCCAGCTCACCAACGGGCTTCACCTACAATGAGCAGTTCTTC. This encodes CASSPTGFTYNEQFF.

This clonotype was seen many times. The CDR3 nucleotides read TGCGCCAGCAGTCGAGGACTCTGGCTCGGGTACGAGCAGTACTTC. Its translation: CASSRGLWLGYEQYF. The V and J genes are TRBV4-3 and TRBJ2-7, with D perhaps TRBD2 (5 bases). The CDR3 is 15 amino acids. Trimming took 6 bases from V and 4 from J, leaving 19 bases between them. The germline gives CDR1 LGHNA, CDR2 YSLEER.

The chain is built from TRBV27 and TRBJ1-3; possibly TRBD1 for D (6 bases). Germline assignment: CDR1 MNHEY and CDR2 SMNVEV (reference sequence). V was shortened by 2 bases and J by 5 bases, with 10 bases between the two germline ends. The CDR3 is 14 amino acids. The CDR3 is CASSLTGSRNTIYF. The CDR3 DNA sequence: TGTGCCAGCAGTTTAACAGGGAGCAGAAACACCATATATTTT.

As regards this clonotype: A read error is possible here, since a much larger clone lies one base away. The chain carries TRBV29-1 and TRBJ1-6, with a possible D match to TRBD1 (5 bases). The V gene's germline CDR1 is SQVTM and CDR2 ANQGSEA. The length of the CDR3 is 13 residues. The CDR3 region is CSAGDGTNSSLHF. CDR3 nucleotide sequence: TGCAGCGCCGGGGACGGAACTAATTCATCCCTCCACTTT.

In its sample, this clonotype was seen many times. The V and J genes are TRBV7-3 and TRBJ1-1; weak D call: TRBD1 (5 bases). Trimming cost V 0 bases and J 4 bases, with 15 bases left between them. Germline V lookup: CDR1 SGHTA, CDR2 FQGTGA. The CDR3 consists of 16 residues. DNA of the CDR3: TGTGCCAGCAGCTTAACCCCTGGCAGGGTTCCCACTGAAGCTTTCTTT. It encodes CASSLTPGRVPTEAFF. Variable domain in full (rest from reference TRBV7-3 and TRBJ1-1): GAGVSQTPSNKVTEKGKYVELRCDPISGHTALYWYRQSLGQGPEFLIYFQGTGAADDSGLPNDRFFAVRPEGSVSTLKIQRTERGDSAVYLCASSLTPGRVPTEAFFGQGTRLTVV.

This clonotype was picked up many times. The CDR3: CASSEEAGNQPQHF. CDR3 DNA: TGTGCCAGCAGTGAAGAGGCAGGGAATCAGCCCCAGCATTTT. This chain connects TRBV6-4 to TRBJ1-5; a possible D gene is TRBD1 (5 bases). CDR3 length equals 14 residues. Germline loops: CDR1 MRHNA, CDR2 SNTAGT. Deletions cut 3 bases from V and 4 bases from J, with 10 bases between.

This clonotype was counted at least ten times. The CDR3 region has the DNA TGTGCCAGCAGTTACGGGGGTACAGGGAGAGGCTACACCTTC. This codes for CASSYGGTGRGYTF. This rearrangement joins TRBV6-6 to TRBJ1-2, with D perhaps TRBD1 (6 bases). The CDR3 covers 14 residues. Looked up from germline, CDR1 is MNHNY and CDR2 is SVGAGI (reference sequence). Trimming cost V 2 bases and J 8 bases, with 15 bases left between them.

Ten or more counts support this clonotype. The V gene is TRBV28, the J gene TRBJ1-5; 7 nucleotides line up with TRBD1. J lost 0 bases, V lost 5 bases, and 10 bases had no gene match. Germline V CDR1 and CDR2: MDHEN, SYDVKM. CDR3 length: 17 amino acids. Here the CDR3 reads CASSVRQGLYSNQPQHF. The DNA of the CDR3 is TGTGCCAGCAGTGTTCGACAGGGCCTTTATAGCAATCAGCCCCAGCATTTT.

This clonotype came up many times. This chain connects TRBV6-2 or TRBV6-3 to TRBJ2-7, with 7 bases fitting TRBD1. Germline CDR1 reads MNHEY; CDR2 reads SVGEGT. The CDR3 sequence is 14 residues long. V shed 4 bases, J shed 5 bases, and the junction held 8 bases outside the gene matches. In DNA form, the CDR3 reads TGTGCCAGCAGTTGGGGACAGCCGAGCCACGAGCAGTACTTC. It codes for CASSWGQPSHEQYF.

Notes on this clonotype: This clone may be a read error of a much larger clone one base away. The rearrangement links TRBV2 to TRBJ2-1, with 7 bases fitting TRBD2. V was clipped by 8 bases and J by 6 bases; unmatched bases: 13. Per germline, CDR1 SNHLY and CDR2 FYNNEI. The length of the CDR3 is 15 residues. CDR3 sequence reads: CASGVALAVGNEQFF. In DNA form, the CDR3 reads TGTGCCAGCGGAGTGGCTCTAGCGGTAGGCAATGAGCAGTTCTTC.

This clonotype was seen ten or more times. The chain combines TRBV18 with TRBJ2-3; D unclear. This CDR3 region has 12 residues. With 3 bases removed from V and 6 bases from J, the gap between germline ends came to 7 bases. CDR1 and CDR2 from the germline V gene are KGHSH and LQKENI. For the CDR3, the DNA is TGTGCCAGCTCACCGGAGAGGGATACGCAGTATTTT. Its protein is CASSPERDTQYF.

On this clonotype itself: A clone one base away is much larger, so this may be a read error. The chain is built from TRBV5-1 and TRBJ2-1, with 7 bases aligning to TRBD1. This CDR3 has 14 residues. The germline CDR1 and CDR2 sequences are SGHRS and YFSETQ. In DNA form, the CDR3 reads TGCGCCAGCAGCTTAGGGGGCGCGTACAATAAGCAGTTCTTC. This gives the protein CASSLGGAYNKQFF. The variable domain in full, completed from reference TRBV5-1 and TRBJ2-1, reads KAGVTQTPRYLIKTRGQQVTLSCSPISGHRSVSWYQQTPGQGLQFLFEYFSETQRNKGNFPGRFSGRQFSNSRSEMNVSTLELGDSALYLCASSLGGAYNKQFFGPGTRLTVL.

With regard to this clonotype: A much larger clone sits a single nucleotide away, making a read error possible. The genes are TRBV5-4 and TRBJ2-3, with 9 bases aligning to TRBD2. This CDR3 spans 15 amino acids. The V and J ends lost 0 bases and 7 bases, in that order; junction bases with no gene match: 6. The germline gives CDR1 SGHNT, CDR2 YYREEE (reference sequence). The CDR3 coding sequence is TGTGCCAGCAGCTTGGGGCGGGGGGGTTGGAATACGCAGTATTTT. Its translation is CASSLGRGGWNTQYF. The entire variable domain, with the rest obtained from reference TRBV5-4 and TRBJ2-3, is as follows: ETGVTQSPTHLIKTRGQQVTLRCSSQSGHNTVSWYQQALGQGPQFIFQYYREEENGRGNFPPRFSGLQFPNYSSELNVNALELDDSALYLCASSLGRGGWNTQYFGPGTRLTVL.

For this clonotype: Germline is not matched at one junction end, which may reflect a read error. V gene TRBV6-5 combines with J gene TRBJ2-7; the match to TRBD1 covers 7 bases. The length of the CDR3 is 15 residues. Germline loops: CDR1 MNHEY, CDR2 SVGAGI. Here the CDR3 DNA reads TGTTCCAGTGCAGGGGGACAGATAGGGGACTACGAGCAGTACTTC. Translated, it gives CSSAGGQIGDYEQYF.